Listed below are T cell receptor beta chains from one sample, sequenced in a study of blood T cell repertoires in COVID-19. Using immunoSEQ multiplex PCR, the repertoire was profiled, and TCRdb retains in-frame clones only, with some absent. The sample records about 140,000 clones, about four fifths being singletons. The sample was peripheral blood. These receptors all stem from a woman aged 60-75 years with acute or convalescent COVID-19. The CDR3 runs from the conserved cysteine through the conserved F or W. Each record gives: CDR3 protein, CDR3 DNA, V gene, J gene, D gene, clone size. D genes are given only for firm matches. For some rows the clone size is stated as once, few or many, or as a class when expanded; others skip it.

CDR3 protein: CASSLRGESYTF
CDR3 DNA: TGTGCCAGCAGCTTGCGCGGGGAAAGCTACACCTTC
V gene: TRBV5-4
J gene: TRBJ1-2
D gene: .
clone size: few

CDR3 protein: CASRYSGYSTDTQYF
CDR3 DNA: TGTGCCAGCAGATATAGCGGGTATAGCACAGATACGCAGTATTTT
V gene: TRBV27
J gene: TRBJ2-3
D gene: TRBD2
clone size: .

CDR3 protein: CAWSPVQNQPQHF
CDR3 DNA: TGTGCCTGGAGCCCAGTTCAAAATCAGCCCCAGCATTTT
V gene: TRBV30
J gene: TRBJ1-5
D gene: .
clone size: .

CDR3 protein: CASSLAQNNNSPLHF
CDR3 DNA: TGCGCCAGCAGCTTGGCGCAGAATAATAATTCACCCCTCCACTTT
V gene: TRBV5-1
J gene: TRBJ1-6
D gene: .
clone size: .

CDR3 protein: CASTLMTVSPLHF
CDR3 DNA: TGTGCCAGCACCCTCATGACAGTTTCACCCCTCCACTTT
V gene: TRBV12-3/TRBV12-4
J gene: TRBJ1-6
D gene: .
clone size: .

CDR3 protein: CAWRTGAGTEAFF
CDR3 DNA: TGTGCCTGGAGGACAGGGGCGGGCACTGAAGCTTTCTTT
V gene: TRBV30
J gene: TRBJ1-1
D gene: TRBD1
clone size: .

CDR3 protein: CSVESENSYEQYF
CDR3 DNA: TGCAGCGTTGAAAGTGAGAACTCCTACGAGCAGTACTTC
V gene: TRBV29-1
J gene: TRBJ2-7
D gene: .
clone size: .

CDR3 protein: CASSLVYRGLADTEAFF
CDR3 DNA: TGTGCCAGCAGCTTAGTCTACAGGGGGCTTGCTGACACTGAAGCTTTCTTT
V gene: TRBV7-2
J gene: TRBJ1-1
D gene: TRBD1
clone size: .

CDR3 protein: CASSLAGGDTQYF
CDR3 DNA: TGCGCCAGCAGCTTGGCCGGAGGGGATACGCAGTATTTT
V gene: TRBV5-1
J gene: TRBJ2-3
D gene: .
clone size: .

CDR3 protein: CASSLSGEGPLSTDTQYF
CDR3 DNA: TGTGCCAGCAGTTTATCGGGGGAGGGACCTCTTAGCACAGATACGCAGTATTTT
V gene: TRBV27
J gene: TRBJ2-3
D gene: TRBD2
clone size: .